These T cell receptor beta chains were read from a single sample in a study of cytomegalovirus exposure and HLA in healthy donors. Method: immunoSEQ multiplex PCR; TCRdb's copy keeps in-frame clones and lacks some. The data hold under 150,000 clones, with 70% to 90% observed a single time. The source material was PBMCs. These receptors all come from a boy between 10 and 17 years old in good health and CMV-seronegative. CDR3s include the opening cysteine and the closing phenylalanine or tryptophan. Each record gives: V gene, D gene, J gene, clone size, CDR3 protein, CDR3 DNA. D genes are given only for firm matches. Clone size appears in some rows only: once, few, many, or a class for an expanded clone.

>TRBV7-9|TRBD2|TRBJ2-3|NA
CASSWLGTSVTDTQYF
TGTGCCAGCAGCTGGCTGGGGACTAGCGTGACAGATACGCAGTATTTT
>TRBV29-1|NA|TRBJ1-2|once
CSSLAPRGATYGYTF
TGCAGCTCGTTGGCCCCCAGGGGCGCGACCTATGGCTACACCTTC
>TRBV18|NA|TRBJ2-3|NA
CASSLKARGTDTQYF
TGTGCCAGCTCGCTCAAGGCCCGGGGCACAGATACGCAGTATTTT
>TRBV7-9|TRBD1|TRBJ2-5|NA
CASSRPGQNQETQYF
TGTGCCAGCAGCCGACCGGGACAGAACCAAGAGACCCAGTACTTC
>TRBV30|TRBD1|TRBJ1-2|NA
CAWNSPQGYYGYTF
TGTGCCTGGAATTCCCCACAGGGGTATTATGGCTACACCTTC
>TRBV19|NA|TRBJ1-1|NA
CASSKTGVAEAFF
TGTGCCAGTAGTAAAACAGGAGTTGCGGAAGCTTTCTTT
>TRBV7-3|TRBD2|TRBJ2-3|NA
CASSPTGGWADTQYF
TGTGCCAGCAGTCCAACCGGGGGGTGGGCAGATACGCAGTATTTT
>TRBV6-6|TRBD2|TRBJ2-1|NA
CASSLAGGNEQFF
TGTGCCAGCAGCCTAGCGGGAGGGAATGAGCAGTTCTTC
>TRBV19|NA|TRBJ2-5|NA
CASSPKGLLQETQYF
TGTGCCAGTAGTCCAAAAGGACTACTCCAAGAGACCCAGTACTTC
>TRBV5-4|TRBD1|TRBJ2-3|NA
CASSSAQGAADTQYF
TGTGCCAGCAGCTCCGCACAGGGGGCCGCAGATACGCAGTATTTT
>TRBV29-1|TRBD1|TRBJ2-7|NA
CSVGTGGISEQYF
TGCAGCGTTGGGACAGGGGGCATATCCGAGCAGTACTTC
>TRBV2|TRBD1|TRBJ2-7|NA
CASSPRRGTGVYEQYF
TGTGCCAGCAGCCCACGAAGGGGGACAGGGGTCTACGAGCAGTACTTC
>TRBV7-6|NA|TRBJ1-2|NA
CASSPDPGQTDKYGYTF
TGTGCCAGCAGCCCCGACCCGGGTCAAACTGATAAATATGGCTACACCTTC
>TRBV7-2|TRBD1|TRBJ1-6|NA
CASSLGVWTGSNSPLHF
TGTGCCAGCAGCTTAGGAGTATGGACAGGGTCGAATTCACCCCTCCACTTT
>TRBV11-2|TRBD1|TRBJ2-5|NA
CASSLDRGYQGTQYF
TGTGCCAGCAGCTTAGACAGGGGGTATCAAGGGACCCAGTACTTC
>TRBV18|NA|TRBJ1-2|NA
CASSPRAGSGGYTF
TGTGCCAGCTCACCACGGGCGGGAAGCGGTGGCTACACCTTC
>TRBV7-9|TRBD1|TRBJ1-4|once
CASSLSGTGGNEKLFF
TGTGCCAGCAGCTTATCGGGGACAGGGGGAAATGAAAAACTGTTTTTT
>TRBV21-1|NA|TRBJ1-6|NA
CASRKQGFHNSPLHF
TGTGCCAGCAGGAAACAGGGATTCCATAATTCACCCCTCCACTTT
>TRBV5-4|TRBD1|TRBJ1-4|NA
CASSMNRGRETNEKLFF
TGTGCCAGCAGCATGAACAGGGGAAGGGAAACTAATGAAAAACTGTTTTTT
>TRBV7-9|NA|TRBJ1-5|NA
CASSLGTSDNQPQHF
TGTGCCAGCAGCTTAGGTACCAGTGACAATCAGCCCCAGCATTTT
>TRBV6-5|NA|TRBJ2-2|NA
CASMGGPGTGELFF
TGTGCCAGTATGGGGGGGCCTGGCACCGGGGAGCTGTTTTTT
>TRBV6-4|NA|TRBJ2-7|NA
CARWGPPYEQYF
TGTGCCCGCTGGGGGCCCCCCTACGAGCAGTACTTC
>TRBV2|NA|TRBJ1-1|few
CASSTRGGNTEAFF
TGTGCCAGCAGTACAAGGGGGGGCAACACTGAAGCTTTCTTT
>TRBV28|NA|TRBJ1-1|NA
CASSFPSRGEAFF
TGTGCCAGCAGTTTCCCCAGCAGGGGCGAAGCTTTCTTT
>TRBV12-5|TRBD1|TRBJ1-2|NA
CASGLVGHRGMDGYTF
TGTGCTAGTGGTTTGGTAGGGCACAGGGGAATGGATGGCTACACCTTC
>TRBV6-5|TRBD1|TRBJ1-6|NA
CASSYPPGQGGSPLHF
TGTGCCAGCAGTTATCCACCGGGACAGGGAGGTTCACCCCTCCACTTT
>TRBV5-4|TRBD2|TRBJ2-1|NA
CASSLLAGAGYNEQFF
TGTGCCAGCAGCTTATTAGCGGGAGCGGGGTACAATGAGCAGTTCTTC
>TRBV18|TRBD1|TRBJ1-2|NA
CASSPGQGHGYTF
TGTGCCAGCTCACCTGGACAGGGGCATGGCTACACCTTC
>TRBV7-2|NA|TRBJ2-1|NA
CASSLSGTYNEQFF
TGTGCCAGCAGCTTATCCGGGACCTACAATGAGCAGTTCTTC
>TRBV5-1|TRBD1|TRBJ2-7|NA
CASSRGRDSADSYEQYF
TGCGCCAGCAGCCGAGGACGGGACAGCGCCGACTCCTACGAGCAGTACTTC
>TRBV10-1|TRBD2|TRBJ2-2|NA
CASRAPRTSREVGELFF
TGCGCCAGCAGGGCCCCCCGGACTAGCAGAGAGGTCGGGGAGCTGTTTTTT
>TRBV29-1|TRBD2|TRBJ2-3|NA
CSVGRLAGPHADTQYF
TGCAGCGTCGGGCGCCTAGCGGGACCCCATGCAGATACGCAGTATTTT
>TRBV5-1|NA|TRBJ1-6|NA
CASSLDSLGFLHF
TGCGCCAGCAGCTTGGATTCCCTCGGGTTCCTCCACTTT
>TRBV9|NA|TRBJ1-1|NA
CASSVIAGGGTEAFF
TGTGCCAGCAGCGTAATTGCCGGGGGGGGAACTGAAGCTTTCTTT
>TRBV5-4|NA|TRBJ1-4|NA
CASSFFGAGEEKLFF
TGTGCCAGCAGCTTTTTCGGGGCAGGGGAGGAAAAACTGTTTTTT
>TRBV6-1|NA|TRBJ1-4|NA
CASSRDRVSEKLFF
TGTGCCAGCAGTCGAGACAGAGTCAGCGAAAAACTGTTTTTT
>TRBV27|NA|TRBJ1-1|NA
CASSLLEGTNTEAFF
TGTGCCAGCAGTCTACTGGAGGGCACCAACACTGAAGCTTTCTTT
>TRBV7-9|NA|TRBJ2-1|NA
CASSPLVAYNEQFF
TGTGCCAGCAGCCCGCTGGTGGCTTACAATGAGCAGTTCTTC
>TRBV5-1|TRBD1|TRBJ2-5|NA
CASSFYKSPTGAETQYF
TGCGCCAGCAGCTTCTACAAATCACCCACAGGGGCCGAGACCCAGTACTTC
>TRBV7-3|TRBD2|TRBJ2-3|NA
CASSRLAGVDTQYF
TGTGCCAGCAGCCGTCTAGCGGGAGTTGATACGCAGTATTTT
>TRBV7-9|NA|TRBJ2-3|NA
CASSLVGRTASGTDTQYF
TGTGCCAGCAGCTTAGTAGGCCGGACAGCTAGCGGTACAGATACGCAGTATTTT
>TRBV19|NA|TRBJ1-2|NA
CASSIPGSRYGYTF
TGTGCCAGTAGTATACCGGGTTCTAGATATGGCTACACCTTC
>TRBV7-9|TRBD1|TRBJ2-1|NA
CASSPQGAYNEQFF
TGTGCCAGCAGCCCGCAGGGGGCATACAATGAGCAGTTCTTC
>TRBV19|NA|TRBJ1-1|NA
CASSMAGRRDSFF
TGTGCCAGTAGTATGGCAGGGCGCAGAGACTCTTTCTTT
>TRBV7-6|NA|TRBJ2-2|NA
CASSQQVTGELFF
TGTGCCAGCAGCCAACAGGTCACCGGGGAGCTGTTTTTT
>TRBV5-4|NA|TRBJ2-7|few
CASSLAGVSYEQYF
TGTGCCAGCAGCTTGGCCGGTGTTTCCTACGAGCAGTACTTC